This T cell receptor (beta chain) came from a study of blood T cell repertoires in COVID-19. The wider study: PBMCs, B-cell-depleted T cells, or T cells provided the cDNA or gDNA that made up the material.

Germline V gene data show CDR1 as SGHRS and CDR2 as YFSETQ. Trimming took off 4 bases at V and 2 bases at J, with 9 bases between the two ends. The CDR3 spans 13 residues. About this clone itself: At the DNA level, this CDR3 is encoded by other sequences in the same sample as well.

Data came from immunoSEQ multiplex PCR; TCRdb stores just in-frame clones and leaves some out. The data hold roughly 100,000 clones, with around 90% observed a single time. Material: peripheral blood. The source of this sequence is a man between 18 and 35 years old with acute or convalescent COVID-19. The chain couples TRBV5-1 to TRBJ1-2; a possible D gene is TRBD1 (5 bases). The CDR3, as DNA: TGCGCCAGCAGCCTGACAGCAAACTATGGCTACACCTTC. Protein product: CASSLTANYGYTF.